The rows below give T cell receptor beta chains drawn from one sample of a study of T cells in Graves' hyperthyroidism and ophthalmopathy. TCRdb analysed the multiplex PCR reads with MiXCR anew, one entry per CDR3 protein. This table holds roughly 580,000 distinct CDR3 sequences, 11% to 15% found once. The sample consisted of blood. The receptor source for this set is a woman in her 30s with Graves' hyperthyroidism that later progressed to Graves' ophthalmopathy. CDR3s include the opening cysteine and the closing phenylalanine or tryptophan. A D gene is named only where the DNA matches it firmly. Clone sizes are given selectively: once, few, many, or a class where the clone is expanded.

v_gene	abundance	d_gene	j_gene	CDR3aa	CDR3nt
TRBV27	many	TRBD2	TRBJ2-3	CASSLEPPRGGGTDTQYF	TGTGCCAGCAGCTTAGAACCTCCGCGGGGGGGCGGCACAGATACGCAGTATTTT
TRBV10-3	many	.	TRBJ1-2	CAISESNYGSRLSRDYGYTF	TGTGCCATCAGTGAGTCGAATTATGGTAGCAGGCTAAGCCGGGACTATGGCTACACCTTC
TRBV6-1	many	TRBD1	TRBJ1-2	CASSGGATGIYGYTF	TGTGCCAGCAGTGGGGGAGCGACAGGGATCTATGGCTACACCTTC
TRBV29-1	many	.	TRBJ1-2	CSVEQGTYGYTF	TGCAGCGTTGAGCAAGGGACCTATGGCTACACCTTC
TRBV3-1	.	.	TRBJ1-2	CASSQDNGNYGYTF	TGTGCCAGCAGCCAAGATAACGGAAACTATGGCTACACCTTC
TRBV12-3/TRBV12-4	many	.	TRBJ1-5	CASSLRADNQPQHF	TGTGCCAGCAGTTTAAGAGCGGACAATCAGCCCCAGCATTTT
TRBV5-1	few	TRBD2	TRBJ2-1	CASSLLAGEVNEQFF	TGCGCCAGCAGCTTACTAGCGGGAGAGGTCAATGAGCAGTTCTTC
TRBV3-1	many	TRBD2	TRBJ2-3	CASSPGFGLAFDTQYF	TGTGCCAGCAGCCCTGGTTTTGGACTAGCGTTCGATACGCAGTATTTT
TRBV30	.	.	TRBJ1-4	CAWRGDPSTNEKLFF	TGTGCCTGGAGGGGGGATCCCTCAACTAATGAAAAACTGTTTTTT
TRBV12-3/TRBV12-4	.	TRBD1	TRBJ2-1	CASSSLRGRGEQFF	TGTGCCAGCAGTTCCCTCAGGGGGCGCGGTGAGCAGTTCTTC
TRBV2	many	.	TRBJ1-2	CASSEWQDFGYGYTF	TGTGCCAGCAGTGAGTGGCAGGATTTCGGGTATGGCTACACCTTC
TRBV6-1	.	.	TRBJ2-7	CASSSSQGSSYEQYF	TGTGCCAGCAGTTCGTCGCAGGGGAGCTCCTACGAGCAGTACTTC
TRBV28	many	TRBD1	TRBJ2-5	CATTGGGYQETQYF	TGTGCCACCACAGGGGGCGGGTACCAAGAGACCCAGTACTTC
TRBV6-1	.	TRBD1	TRBJ2-1	CASSRTGALYNEQFF	TGTGCCAGCAGCCGGACAGGGGCGCTCTACAATGAGCAGTTCTTC
TRBV5-1	.	TRBD2	TRBJ2-1	CASSLALAGHTYNEQFF	TGCGCCAGCAGCTTGGCCCTAGCGGGACACACCTACAATGAGCAGTTCTTC
TRBV5-6	few	.	TRBJ1-5	CASSPGGFSNQPQHF	TGTGCCAGCAGCCCCGGGGGCTTTAGCAATCAGCCCCAGCATTTT
TRBV5-4	few	.	TRBJ2-7	CASSLERIGASYEQYF	TGTGCCAGCAGCCTGGAACGGATCGGGGCCTCCTACGAGCAGTACTTC
TRBV4-3	.	.	TRBJ2-7	CLRGNHEQYF	TGCCTCAGGGGAAATCACGAGCAGTACTTC
TRBV19	many	TRBD2	TRBJ2-2	CASRTSGPNTGELFF	TGTGCCAGTAGGACTAGCGGGCCGAACACCGGGGAGCTGTTTTTT
TRBV20-1	.	TRBD1	TRBJ1-1	CSARDNRGRRANAEAFF	TGCAGTGCTAGAGATAACAGGGGGCGTCGGGCTAACGCTGAAGCTTTCTTT
TRBV6-1	many	.	TRBJ2-3	CASSLWVGGAADTQYF	TGTGCCAGCAGTCTATGGGTTGGGGGCGCGGCAGATACGCAGTATTTT
TRBV11-3	many	TRBD1	TRBJ2-3	CASRDRDTSTDTQYF	TGTGCCAGCCGAGACAGGGACACTAGCACAGATACGCAGTATTTT
TRBV20-1	few	.	TRBJ2-7	CSASEDTRYEQYF	TGCAGTGCTAGCGAGGACACACGCTACGAGCAGTACTTC
TRBV12-3/TRBV12-4	.	TRBD2	TRBJ2-3	CASSRTSAQGTQYF	TGTGCCAGCAGTCGGACTAGCGCACAAGGTACGCAGTATTTT
TRBV12-3/TRBV12-4	many	.	TRBJ1-2	CASSEVRSYGYTF	TGTGCCAGCAGTGAGGTTAGGAGCTATGGCTACACCTTC
TRBV7-3	many	TRBD2	TRBJ2-3	CASSLAMASGADTQYF	TGTGCCAGCAGCTTAGCTATGGCTAGCGGAGCAGATACGCAGTATTTT
TRBV20-1	few	TRBD1	TRBJ2-3	CSASHYRDREVDTQYF	TGCAGTGCTAGTCACTACCGGGACAGGGAGGTAGATACGCAGTATTTT
TRBV28	once	.	TRBJ1-1	CVTRWVTEAFF	TGTGTCACCAGATGGGTCACTGAAGCTTTCTTT
TRBV28	.	TRBD2	TRBJ2-3	CASRPQGLAGGPSSTDTQYF	TGTGCCAGCAGGCCCCAGGGACTAGCGGGAGGCCCCTCTAGCACAGATACACAGTATTTT
TRBV7-8	.	.	TRBJ1-5	CASSCGPSGKSQHF	TGTGCCAGCAGCTGCGGTCCGTCGGGTAAGTCCCAGCATTTT
TRBV14	many	TRBD2	TRBJ2-5	CASSREAGDQETQYF	TGTGCCAGCAGCCGAGAAGCGGGAGATCAAGAGACCCAGTACTTC
TRBV3-1	few	.	TRBJ2-6	CASSQFSGYMAGANVLTF	TGTGCCAGCAGCCAGTTTTCGGGGTATATGGCTGGGGCCAACGTCCTGACTTTC
TRBV10-3	.	.	TRBJ2-6	CAISEGQSGANVLTF	TGTGCCATCAGTGAGGGACAGTCTGGGGCCAACGTCCTGACTTTC
TRBV20-1	.	TRBD2	TRBJ2-7	CSARKRLAALYEQYF	TGCAGTGCTAGAAAACGACTAGCGGCCCTCTACGAGCAGTACTTC
TRBV11-3	many	TRBD2	TRBJ2-5	CASSLHLADQETQYF	TGTGCCAGCAGCTTACATCTAGCGGACCAAGAGACCCAGTACTTC
TRBV2	many	.	TRBJ1-3	CASSNQLDSGNTIYF	TGTGCCAGCAGTAATCAGTTAGACTCTGGAAACACCATATATTTT
TRBV2	many	.	TRBJ1-3	CASSEASGGPPRNTIYF	TGTGCCAGCAGTGAAGCGTCGGGGGGCCCACCGAGAAACACCATATATTTT
TRBV19	many	.	TRBJ1-5	CASSLAPREGQPQHF	TGTGCCAGTAGCCTCGCCCCCAGGGAAGGGCAGCCCCAGCATTTT
TRBV28	many	TRBD1	TRBJ1-5	CASSPTDRGDNQPQHF	TGTGCCAGCAGCCCTACAGACAGGGGCGATAATCAGCCCCAGCATTTT
TRBV24-1	many	.	TRBJ1-1	CATSYNRKLGTEAFF	TGTGCCACCAGTTACAATCGGAAGCTAGGAACTGAAGCTTTCTTT
TRBV12-3/TRBV12-4	many	TRBD1	TRBJ1-3	CASSLPGTGGNTIYF	TGTGCCAGCAGTTTACCCGGGACAGGTGGAAACACCATATATTTT
TRBV19	.	.	TRBJ1-1	CASATQRGAIEAFF	TGTGCCAGCGCAACCCAAAGGGGCGCGATAGAAGCTTTCTTT
TRBV2	many	.	TRBJ1-5	CASSKRTVGGNQPQHF	TGTGCCAGCAGTAAACGGACGGTGGGGGGCAATCAGCCCCAGCATTTT
TRBV29-1	many	.	TRBJ2-3	CSVEDVKVVTQYF	TGCAGCGTTGAAGATGTAAAGGTAGTCACGCAGTATTTT
TRBV19	.	TRBD1	TRBJ1-5	CASSKRDRGYNQPQHF	TGTGCCAGTAGTAAGAGGGACAGGGGCTATAATCAGCCCCAGCATTTT
TRBV28	many	.	TRBJ2-5	CASSAIGAGIQETQYF	TGTGCCAGCAGCGCGATCGGGGCGGGTATCCAAGAGACCCAGTACTTC
TRBV2	.	.	TRBJ2-5	CASSELDYEGQETQYF	TGTGCCAGCAGCGAGCTGGACTACGAGGGACAAGAGACCCAGTACTTC
TRBV5-1	few	.	TRBJ2-6	CASSSKVSGANVLTF	TGCGCCAGCAGCTCGAAGGTCTCTGGGGCCAACGTCCTGACTTTC
TRBV12-3/TRBV12-4	many	.	TRBJ1-1	CASSFPGGTEAFF	TGTGCCAGCAGTTTCCCTGGGGGCACTGAAGCTTTCTTT
TRBV12-3/TRBV12-4	many	.	TRBJ1-4	CASSLFAGSNEKLFF	TGTGCCAGCAGTTTGTTTGCGGGGAGTAATGAAAAACTGTTTTTT
TRBV28	.	TRBD2	TRBJ2-3	CASSFSSGRDTQYF	TGTGCCAGCAGTTTTTCTAGCGGGAGGGATACGCAGTATTTT
TRBV10-3	few	.	TRBJ2-1	CAISEKVVSYNEQFF	TGTGCCATCAGTGAAAAGGTCGTCTCCTACAATGAGCAGTTCTTC
TRBV4-1	few	TRBD1	TRBJ1-5	CASSYGDRGNQPQHF	TGCGCCAGCAGCTACGGGGACAGGGGCAATCAGCCCCAGCATTTT
TRBV27	.	.	TRBJ2-1	CASTAGFSNEQFF	TGTGCCAGCACGGCGGGATTTAGCAATGAGCAGTTCTTC
TRBV11-2	many	.	TRBJ2-1	CASSSPVLGYNEQFF	TGTGCCAGCAGCTCCCCGGTACTAGGATACAATGAGCAGTTCTTC
TRBV13	many	TRBD1	TRBJ2-1	CASSSTGTGYNEQFF	TGTGCCAGCAGCTCAACCGGGACAGGGTACAATGAGCAGTTCTTC
TRBV28	many	.	TRBJ1-2	CASGSGDLAGYGYTF	TGTGCCAGCGGATCAGGAGACCTAGCTGGCTATGGCTACACCTTC